The 18 T cell receptor beta chains in this list originate from one sample, sequenced in a study of tumour-infiltrating T cells in Burkitt lymphoma. The assay was immunoSEQ multiplex PCR, and TCRdb's table has in-frame clones only and misses some. The sample lists more than 40,000 clones; around 32% were seen once. Material for sequencing was tumor tissue. The receptors come from a human donor with Burkitt lymphoma.

This clone was seen just once. DNA for the CDR3: TGTGCCAGCTCACCCTCCTCGGTCTACGAGCAGTACTTC. Its protein product is CASSPSSVYEQYF. V usage is TRBV18 and J usage is TRBJ2-7; no clear D gene. CDR1 and CDR2 (germline): KGHSH, LQKENI. The CDR3 is 13 amino acids. Trimming left V 3 bases short and J 3 bases short, with 9 bases between. The full variable domain, with the rest looked up from reference TRBV18 and TRBJ2-7, is NAGVMQNPRHLVRRRGQEARLRCSPMKGHSHVYWYRQLPEEGLKFMVYLQKENIIDESGMPKERFSAEFPKEGPSILRIQQVVRGDSAAYFCASSPSSVYEQYFGPGTRLTVT.

This clone has just a few counts. The chain combines TRBV5-4 with TRBJ2-3; D is unresolved. The germline gives CDR1 SGHNT, CDR2 YYREEE (reference sequence). The germline V and J ends were trimmed by 0 bases and 5 bases, with 4 bases remaining between them. The CDR3 runs to 12 residues. CDR3: CASSLGGDTQYF. For the CDR3, the DNA is TGTGCCAGCAGCTTGGGCGGAGATACGCAGTATTTT.

This clone was seen a few times. The chain couples TRBV5-4 to TRBJ2-7, with 11 bases matching TRBD1. The V and J ends lost 4 bases and 6 bases, in that order; junction bases with no gene match: 9. Germline lookup yields CDR1 SGHNT and CDR2 YYREEE (reference sequence). CDR3 size: 15 residues. The CDR3 nucleotides read TGTGCCAGCAGCCCTCGGGACAGGGGGTATGGCGAGCAGTACTTC. Amino acid sequence: CASSPRDRGYGEQYF.

The sample holds a few counts of this clone. The rearrangement links TRBV6-6 to TRBJ1-2; possibly TRBD1 for D (6 bases). Per the germline V gene, CDR1 is MNHNY and CDR2 is SVGAGI (reference sequence). Deletions cut 4 bases from V and 8 bases from J, with 8 bases between. The CDR3 totals 11 residues. The CDR3 nucleotides are TGTGCCAGCAGTTTCAGGGGCGGCTACACCTTC. Amino acid sequence: CASSFRGGYTF.

This clone was detected a few times. The chain combines TRBV9 with TRBJ1-5; no definite D call. Germline CDR1 reads SGDLS; CDR2 reads YYNGEE. The V and J ends lost 2 bases and 7 bases respectively, with 10 bases between them. The CDR3 runs 13 residues. For the CDR3, the DNA is TGTGCCAGCAGCGTTTCCCATGGACAGCCCCAGCATTTT. Encoded protein: CASSVSHGQPQHF.

The chain couples TRBV19 to TRBJ1-2, with 8 positions matching TRBD1. The CDR3 is 14 amino acids. Trimming cost V 3 bases and J 5 bases; bases outside gene matches: 5. Germline assignment: CDR1 LNHDA and CDR2 SQIVND (reference sequence). CDR3 bases: TGTGCCAGTAGTATCATAGGACAGGGTTATGGCTACACCTTC. As protein: CASSIIGQGYGYTF. Supplemented by reference TRBV19 and TRBJ1-2, the full variable domain reads DGGITQSPKYLFRKEGQNVTLSCEQNLNHDAMYWYRQDPGQGLRLIYYSQIVNDFQKGDIAEGYSVSREKKESFPLTVTSAQKNPTAFYLCASSIIGQGYGYTFGSGTRLTVV.

The genes are TRBV10-3 and TRBJ1-2; no clear D gene. The germline gives CDR1 ENHRY, CDR2 SYGVKD. V shed 3 bases and J shed 6 bases, with 11 bases lying between them. The CDR3 is 13 residues long. CDR3 DNA: TGTGCCATCAGTGATGGGTCAGGAAATGGCTACACCTTC. It specifies CAISDGSGNGYTF.

This rearrangement joins TRBV2 to TRBJ1-2; possibly TRBD1 for D (5 bases). The CDR3 covers 14 residues. Per the germline V gene, CDR1 is SNHLY and CDR2 is FYNNEI. Trimming took off 6 bases at V and 8 bases at J, with 19 bases between the two ends. The CDR3 DNA is TGTGCCAGCAGCCTCGGGACGGGCATCGGAGGCTACACCTTC. Its translation is CASSLGTGIGGYTF.

Points on this clone: The identical CDR3 is also encoded by other nucleotide sequences in the sample. The V and J genes are TRBV15 and TRBJ2-7; D uncertain. V lost 0 bases to trimming and J lost 4 bases, with 4 bases between them. The CDR3 is 12 amino acids. The germline gives CDR1 LNHNV, CDR2 YYDKDF (reference sequence). The CDR3 region is CATSRDRYEQYF. The CDR3 bases are TGTGCCACCAGCAGAGACAGGTACGAGCAGTACTTC.

This clone was counted a few times. CDR3 in DNA: TGTGCCAGCAGTTTCAGCGGCACCGCCTCCTACAATGAGCAGTTCTTC. Protein sequence: CASSFSGTASYNEQFF. The chain links TRBV6-5 to TRBJ2-1, with a weak D call TRBD2 (5 bases). Trimming took off 4 bases at V and 0 bases at J, with 13 bases between the two ends. Germline loops: CDR1 MNHEY, CDR2 SVGAGI. The CDR3 has 16 amino acids.

J is TRBJ2-5 and V is TRBV6-1, with TRBD2 identical over 13 bases. Unmatched junction bases numbered 6, after V lost 6 bases and J lost 5 bases. CDR1 MNHNS and CDR2 SASEGT come from the germline V gene. The CDR3 contains 15 residues. In DNA form, the CDR3 reads TGTGCCAGCAGAAGGACTAGCGGGGGTGGGGAGACCCAGTACTTC. Translated: CASRRTSGGGETQYF.

The rearrangement links TRBV21-1 to TRBJ2-5; the table gives TRBD1 as D, unverified against the DNA. TRBV21-1 is deemed a pseudogene. The CDR3 sequence is 12 residues long. The DNA for the CDR3 is TGTGCCATATGGGGGCCCCCTGAGACCCAGTACTTC. This gives the protein CAIWGPPETQYF.

In regard to this clone: Other DNA sequences in this sample translate to the same CDR3. The chain links TRBV18 to TRBJ2-5; unclear D gene. Germline values: CDR1 KGHSH, CDR2 LQKENI. Trimming took off 2 bases at V and 4 bases at J, with 5 bases between the two ends. The CDR3 is 12 residues long. The CDR3 is CASSPSPETQYF. The CDR3 DNA reads TGTGCCAGCTCACCATCTCCAGAGACCCAGTACTTC.

V is TRBV6-1 and J is TRBJ2-1; 8 bases are a match to TRBD1. J was trimmed by 4 bases and V by 1 base; bases with no gene match: 3. CDR3 size: 15 residues. From germline, CDR1 is MNHNS and CDR2 SASEGT. Here the CDR3 reads CASSEDRGSYNEQFF. The CDR3 DNA sequence: TGTGCCAGCAGTGAAGACAGGGGGTCGTACAATGAGCAGTTCTTC.

The CDR3 bases are TGTGCCAGCAGTCAAGTCTACGAGCAGTACTTC. This translates into CASSQVYEQYF. The chain uses TRBV6-4 and TRBJ2-7, with D hard to call. Trimming took off 5 bases at V and 3 bases at J, with 5 bases between the two ends. The CDR3 sequence is 11 residues long. Germline V lookup: CDR1 MRHNA, CDR2 SNTAGT.

The chain combines TRBV2 with TRBJ2-3; D tentatively reads TRBD1 or TRBD2 (5 bases each). V shed 6 bases and J shed 3 bases, with 13 bases lying between them. This CDR3 is built from 14 residues. Germline CDR1 reads SNHLY; CDR2 reads FYNNEI. Written as DNA, the CDR3 is TGTGCCAGCAGGGTTGGGGGTGCGACAGATACGCAGTATTTT. Translating it yields CASRVGGATDTQYF.

V gene TRBV5-1 combines with J gene TRBJ2-5; 7 bases line up with TRBD1. Germline values: CDR1 SGHRS, CDR2 YFSETQ. Trimming took 0 bases from V and 1 from J; bases not matched to a gene: 6. The CDR3 length is 16 residues. The CDR3 region has the DNA TGCGCCAGCAGCTTGGGAGGGGACAGACTCCAAGAGACCCAGTACTTC. It codes for CASSLGGDRLQETQYF.

This clone has only a few counts. This chain uses TRBV7-9 with TRBJ2-7; D unresolved. V was clipped by 2 bases and J by 3 bases, with 14 bases between them. Germline V lookup: CDR1 SEHNR, CDR2 FQNEAQ (reference sequence). This CDR3 spans 15 amino acids. The CDR3 sequence: CASSLQGTTSYEQYF. The CDR3, as DNA: TGTGCCAGCAGCTTACAAGGCACCACCAGCTACGAGCAGTACTTC.